These 30 T cell receptor beta chains came from one sample sequenced in a study of neurological immune-mediated disorders. One entry per CDR3 protein results from TCRdb running MiXCR on the 5' RACE reads. The sample lists more than 35,000 distinct CDR3 sequences; approximately 2.8% were seen once. Specimen: PBMCs. The source is a woman aged 45 to 65 with multiple sclerosis.

This clonotype was observed at least ten times. This chain links TRBV5-1 with TRBJ2-1; 8 bases match TRBD2. Per the germline V gene, CDR1 is SGHRS and CDR2 is YFSETQ. There are 16 residues in the CDR3. With V trimmed by 1 base and J by 2 bases, 5 bases remained unmatched. The CDR3 sequence: CASSLTSGPPYNEQFF. CDR3 sequence (DNA): TGCGCCAGCAGCTTGACTAGCGGCCCTCCCTACAATGAGCAGTTCTTC. The full variable domain, its missing parts supplied by reference TRBV5-1 and TRBJ2-1, is KAGVTQTPRYLIKTRGQQVTLSCSPISGHRSVSWYQQTPGQGLQFLFEYFSETQRNKGNFPGRFSGRQFSNSRSEMNVSTLELGDSALYLCASSLTSGPPYNEQFFGPGTRLTVL.

This clonotype was seen at least ten times. Here the CDR3 DNA reads TGCGCCAGCAGCAAGGACAGCTACGAGCAGTACTTC. It translates to CASSKDSYEQYF. The J gene is TRBJ2-7, the V gene TRBV5-1, with TRBD1 as a possible D gene (6 bases). V was pared by 4 bases and J by 3 bases, with 8 bases between. From germline, CDR1 is SGHRS and CDR2 YFSETQ. The CDR3 extends over 12 amino acids.

The chain is built from TRBV7-6 and TRBJ2-5; TRBD2 matches at 8 bases. This CDR3 spans 14 amino acids. CDR1 is SGHVS, CDR2 FNYEAQ, per germline. V gave up 3 bases and J gave up 4 bases; unmatched junction bases: 4. As DNA, the CDR3 is TGTGCCAGCAGCTTGCCGACTAGCGCAGAGACCCAGTACTTC. Its translation is CASSLPTSAETQYF. The full variable domain, with the rest looked up from reference TRBV7-6 and TRBJ2-5, is GAGVSQSPRYKVTKRGQDVALRCDPISGHVSLYWYRQALGQGPEFLTYFNYEAQQDKSGLPNDRFSAERPEGSISTLTIQRTEQRDSAMYRCASSLPTSAETQYFGPGTRLLVL.

Ten or more counts support this clonotype. This chain joins TRBV12-5 and TRBJ2-3, with 8 bases fitting TRBD1. CDR3 size: 15 residues. With 5 bases clipped from V and 1 base from J, the junction kept 5 bases outside the gene matches. Germline V CDR1 and CDR2: LGHNT, FRNRAP. CDR3 region: CASGHWDRRTDTQYF. The CDR3 DNA reads as TGTGCTAGTGGTCACTGGGACAGGCGCACAGATACGCAGTATTTT. Full variable domain (remainder filled in from reference TRBV12-5 and TRBJ2-3): DARVTQTPRHKVTEMGQEVTMRCQPILGHNTVFWYRQTMMQGLELLAYFRNRAPLDDSGMPKDRFSAEMPDATLATLKIQPSEPRDSAVYFCASGHWDRRTDTQYFGPGTRLTVL.

Ten or more counts support this clonotype. V gene TRBV6-1 combines with J gene TRBJ2-7, with a weak D call TRBD1 (6 bases). The V end was cut by 7 bases, the J end by 4 bases, with 17 bases between. The CDR3 is 14 amino acids. Germline loops: CDR1 MNHNS, CDR2 SASEGT. DNA of the CDR3: TGTGCCAGCAACGTTTTGGGGGCGCTTTACGAGCAGTACTTC. Translation gives CASNVLGALYEQYF.

This clonotype was detected many times. The chain recombines TRBV6-5 with TRBJ2-1; TRBD1 matches 9 bases. V dropped 5 bases and J dropped 5; count of bases not matched to a gene: 1. The CDR3 length is 13 residues. Germline assignment: CDR1 MNHEY and CDR2 SVGAGI. CDR3 coding DNA: TGTGCCAGCAGTCGGACAGGGGACAATGAGCAGTTCTTC. Amino acids: CASSRTGDNEQFF.

The sample holds many counts of this clonotype. The chain carries TRBV20-1 and TRBJ2-3; no firm D call. CDR1 is DFQATT, CDR2 SNEGSKA, per germline (reference sequence). This CDR3 comprises 11 residues. Trimming pared 3 bases from V and 7 bases from J, leaving 8 bases between. CDR3 sequence reads: CSASVPNTQYF. CDR3 DNA sequence: TGCAGTGCTAGCGTTCCGAATACGCAGTATTTT.

In its sample, this clonotype was seen many times. V and J are TRBV5-1 and TRBJ2-3, with TRBD2 matching over 8 bases. The CDR3 is 14 amino acids. Germline V gives CDR1 SGHRS, CDR2 YFSETQ. Trimming removed 4 bases from V and 6 bases from J; junction bases left unmatched: 7. The chain's CDR3 is CASSKETSDDTQYF. Written as DNA, the CDR3 is TGCGCCAGCAGCAAGGAGACTAGCGACGATACGCAGTATTTT.

This clonotype was picked up many times. The V call is TRBV20-1, the J call TRBJ2-7; TRBD1 matches 7 bases. Trimming at V came to 1 base and at J to 7 bases, leaving 10 bases not matched to a gene. The CDR3 consists of 14 residues. From germline, CDR1 is DFQATT and CDR2 SNEGSKA (reference sequence). The CDR3 nucleotides read TGCAGTGCTAGAGGGGGTGGGACAGCTATAGAGCAGTACTTC. The encoded protein is CSARGGGTAIEQYF.

This clonotype was counted many times. The chain recombines TRBV5-6 with TRBJ2-7; D ambiguous. The germline V and J ends were trimmed by 2 bases and 4 bases, with 10 bases remaining between them. The CDR3 covers 13 residues. Germline lookup yields CDR1 SGHDT and CDR2 YYEEEE. CDR3 protein: CASSFGDFYEQYF. The CDR3 DNA follows: TGTGCCAGCAGCTTCGGTGATTTTTACGAGCAGTACTTC. Full variable domain (rest looked up from reference TRBV5-6 and TRBJ2-7): DAGVTQSPTHLIKTRGQQVTLRCSPKSGHDTVSWYQQALGQGPQFIFQYYEEEERQRGNFPDRFSGHQFPNYSSELNVNALLLGDSALYLCASSFGDFYEQYFGPGTRLTVT.

This clonotype was counted many times. This chain uses TRBV2 with TRBJ1-6; D is unresolved. Looked up from germline, CDR1 is SNHLY and CDR2 is FYNNEI. The CDR3 has 13 amino acids. The V gene lost 4 bases and the J gene lost 8 bases, with 9 bases spanning the gap. CDR3 DNA: TGTGCCAGCAGTGCGGAATCTCATTCACCCCTCCACTTT. It specifies CASSAESHSPLHF.

Many counts were recorded for this clonotype. This chain uses TRBV28 with TRBJ2-7; 7 positions match TRBD1. CDR3 size: 14 residues. V dropped 7 bases and J dropped 4; count of bases not matched to a gene: 10. Germline V lookup: CDR1 MDHEN, CDR2 SYDVKM. Here the CDR3 DNA reads TGTGCCAGCACCCCAAGGGGGCTTGTATACGAGCAGTACTTC. It encodes CASTPRGLVYEQYF.

This clonotype occurred many times. This rearrangement joins TRBV12-3 or TRBV12-4 to TRBJ2-2; D is undetermined. The CDR3 has 12 residues. Trimming removed 1 base at V and 6 bases at J, with 3 bases between. As DNA, the CDR3 is TGTGCCAGCAGTTTAGACCCCGGGGAGCTGTTTTTT. It translates to CASSLDPGELFF.

This clonotype was counted many times. The gene calls are TRBV20-1 and TRBJ2-1; D uncertain. V gave up 0 bases and J gave up 0 bases, with 12 bases separating them. The CDR3 is 16 residues long. Germline assignment: CDR1 DFQATT and CDR2 SNEGSKA (reference sequence). This chain's CDR3 is CSARDKGPSSYNEQFF. The CDR3 DNA is TGCAGTGCTAGAGATAAGGGTCCTAGCTCCTACAATGAGCAGTTCTTC.

Many counts were recorded for this clonotype. This chain connects TRBV14 to TRBJ1-3, with D maybe TRBD1 (5 bases). The germline gives CDR1 SGHDN, CDR2 FVKESK. Trimming shortened V by 0 bases and J by 0 bases, and 12 bases separated the two germline ends. The CDR3 is made up of 17 amino acids. CDR3 coding DNA: TGTGCCAGCAGCCAAGATCCAACCAGGGTCTCTGGAAACACCATATATTTT. Translation gives CASSQDPTRVSGNTIYF.

This clonotype has ten or more counts. The chain links TRBV7-2 to TRBJ2-1; 11 nucleotides agree with TRBD2. V shed 5 bases, J shed 9 bases, and the junction held 9 bases outside the gene matches. Germline V gene data show CDR1 as SGHTA and CDR2 as FQGNSA. This CDR3 contains 15 residues. CDR3 residues: CASSLVAGGHLEQFF. Here the CDR3 DNA reads TGTGCCAGCAGCCTGGTAGCGGGGGGGCATCTTGAGCAGTTCTTC.

This clonotype occurred many times. The chain joins TRBV6-1 to TRBJ2-3; 7 bases agree with TRBD1. This CDR3 has 14 amino acids. Germline CDR1 is MNHNS and CDR2 is SASEGT. With V trimmed by 6 bases and J by 1 base, 4 bases remained unmatched. CDR3 residues: CASRLGQGTDTQYF. The CDR3 DNA reads as TGTGCCAGCAGACTCGGACAGGGCACAGATACGCAGTATTTT.

This clonotype occurred many times. V gene TRBV12-3 or TRBV12-4 combines with J gene TRBJ2-3, with D perhaps assigned TRBD1 or TRBD2 (5 bases each). Trimming took 6 bases from V and 4 from J, leaving 29 bases between them. The CDR3 has 19 amino acids. DNA for the CDR3: TGTGCCAGCAGCTATATTGGGACCCCCTTACTAGATAGACCAGATACGCAGTATTTT. It is translated as CASSYIGTPLLDRPDTQYF.

This clonotype has ten or more counts. This chain connects TRBV5-5 to TRBJ1-2, with 8 nucleotides matching TRBD1. CDR3 length: 15 amino acids. The ends lost 4 bases at V and 2 bases at J; junction bases unmatched: 7. CDR1 is SGHKS, CDR2 YYEKEE, per germline (reference sequence). The CDR3 loop is CASSTGQGLNYGYTF. The CDR3 DNA is TGTGCCAGCAGCACAGGACAGGGCCTAAACTATGGCTACACCTTC.

This clonotype was counted at least ten times. This chain joins TRBV27 and TRBJ2-3; weak D call: TRBD2 (5 bases). The CDR3 is 15 amino acids. Germline loops: CDR1 MNHEY, CDR2 SMNVEV (reference sequence). The V gene lost 2 bases and the J gene lost 0 bases, with 9 bases spanning the gap. CDR3 in DNA: TGTGCCAGCAGTTTAGGGCTAGCTAGCACAGATACGCAGTATTTT. Translated: CASSLGLASTDTQYF.

This clonotype was recorded at least ten times. Here the CDR3 DNA reads TGTGCCAGCAGTTTGAATTCCGGGACTAGCGGGAGGGGGGAGCTGTTTTTT. Residues: CASSLNSGTSGRGELFF. The genes are TRBV27 and TRBJ2-2; 15 positions agree with TRBD2. In germline, CDR1 is MNHEY, CDR2 SMNVEV (reference sequence). The CDR3 totals 17 residues. V shed 3 bases, J shed 8 bases, and the junction held 7 bases outside the gene matches.

This chain joins TRBV11-3 and TRBJ1-1, with a possible D match to TRBD1 (6 bases). The V gene's germline CDR1 is SGHNT and CDR2 YENEEA. The CDR3 sequence is 15 residues long. The ends were cut back, 1 base at V and 5 bases at J, with 14 bases in the middle. This CDR3 reads CASSLVAVGQTEAFF. The CDR3 bases are TGTGCCAGCAGCTTAGTTGCCGTCGGACAGACTGAAGCTTTCTTT.

At least ten counts were recorded for this clonotype. The chain employs TRBV10-3 and TRBJ2-1; 7 bases fit TRBD2. Germline loops: CDR1 ENHRY, CDR2 SYGVKD. The V gene end was trimmed by 2 bases and the J gene end by 3 bases; junction bases not matched to a gene: 10. The CDR3 totals 17 residues. CDR3 amino acids: CAISETSGTTLYNEQFF. CDR3 coding DNA: TGTGCCATCAGTGAGACTTCGGGGACTACACTCTACAATGAGCAGTTCTTC.

This clonotype was seen repeatedly, ten times or more. The chain joins TRBV10-3 to TRBJ2-1, with TRBD2 identical over 13 bases. Unmatched junction bases numbered 3, after V lost 6 bases and J lost 1 base. Germline CDR1 reads ENHRY; CDR2 reads SYGVKD. The CDR3 is made up of 16 amino acids. CDR3 bases: TGTGCCATCAGGGGGACTAGCGGGGAATCCTACAATGAGCAGTTCTTC. Amino acids: CAIRGTSGESYNEQFF.

This clonotype was recorded at least ten times. The chain uses TRBV28 and TRBJ2-1; a weak D match, TRBD1 (6 bases). V lost 4 bases, J lost 5 bases, and 18 bases lay in between. Germline assignment: CDR1 MDHEN and CDR2 SYDVKM. The CDR3 totals 16 residues. CDR3 protein: CASSSWGTKTNNEQFF. CDR3 bases: TGTGCCAGCAGTTCCTGGGGGACAAAGACCAACAATGAGCAGTTCTTC.

V and J are TRBV20-1 and TRBJ2-1; perhaps TRBD2 as D (6 bases). The V end was cut by 1 base, the J end by 6 bases, with 10 bases between. CDR1 is DFQATT and CDR2 is SNEGSKA in the germline V gene (reference sequence). CDR3 size: 13 residues. The CDR3 DNA reads as TGCAGTGCTAGAGGGGACTTCCCCAATGAGCAGTTCTTC. It codes for CSARGDFPNEQFF.

In its sample, this clonotype was seen many times. The V call is TRBV20-1, the J call TRBJ2-5, with 8 nucleotides matching TRBD2. CDR1 DFQATT and CDR2 SNEGSKA come from the germline V gene (reference sequence). The CDR3 spans 14 residues. V lost 6 bases to trimming and J lost 9 bases; unmatched junction nucleotides: 15. The CDR3 DNA sequence: TGCAGTGCCCTCGCCAGCGGGGGCGTTAGGGCCCAGTACTTC. It encodes CSALASGGVRAQYF.

This clonotype was observed at least ten times. The chain is built from TRBV10-3 and TRBJ1-2, with 10 positions matching TRBD1. This CDR3 has 14 residues. J lost 7 bases, V lost 8 bases, and 10 bases had no gene match. From germline, CDR1 is ENHRY and CDR2 SYGVKD. The CDR3 region has the DNA TGTGCCATCGGATCGTTGACAGGGGGCGTTGGCTACACCTTC. Translated, it gives CAIGSLTGGVGYTF.

This clonotype was picked up many times. The CDR3 DNA is TGCAGTGCTAGACCCCATACTAGCACAGATACGCAGTATTTT. This gives the protein CSARPHTSTDTQYF. V gene TRBV20-1 combines with J gene TRBJ2-3; no clear D gene. Germline CDR1 and CDR2: DFQATT and SNEGSKA (reference sequence). Deletions cut 2 bases from V and 0 bases from J, with 9 bases between. The CDR3 sequence is 14 residues long.

This clonotype was seen repeatedly, ten times or more. The rearrangement links TRBV3-1 to TRBJ1-1, with 8 positions matching TRBD1. Germline CDR1 and CDR2: LGHDT and YNNKEL (reference sequence). This CDR3 comprises 15 residues. V trimming: 2 bases; J trimming: 7 bases; junction bases outside the gene matches: 9. The CDR3 loop is CASSQSDREWGEAFF. As DNA, the CDR3 is TGTGCCAGCAGCCAATCGGACAGGGAATGGGGTGAAGCTTTCTTT.